Below are 2 T cell receptor beta chains sequenced from a single sample in a study of blood T cell repertoires in COVID-19. Produced via immunoSEQ multiplex PCR; TCRdb's table is partial and in-frame only. The sample yields 150,000 or so clones, 80% seen once. The sample consisted of peripheral blood. The receptors shown here come from a man in his 60s with active or convalescent COVID-19.

The rearrangement uses TRBV6-5 and TRBJ1-2; the match to TRBD1 covers 7 bases. CDR1 and CDR2 from the germline V gene are MNHEY and SVGAGI. V lost 2 bases to trimming and J lost 8 bases; unmatched junction nucleotides: 8. This CDR3 has 14 residues. The CDR3 loop reads CASSYRQGSKGYTF. CDR3 nucleotides: TGTGCCAGCAGTTACAGACAGGGAAGTAAAGGCTACACCTTC.

This clone was counted a single time. This sequence joins TRBV9 and TRBJ2-2; D is undetermined. Looked up from germline, CDR1 is SGDLS and CDR2 is YYNGEE. CDR3 length: 14 amino acids. The germline V and J ends were trimmed by 3 bases and 5 bases, with 11 bases remaining between them. The DNA of the CDR3 is TGTGCCAGCAGCGAACGCGCGTTGACCGGGGAGCTGTTTTTT. Protein product: CASSERALTGELFF.